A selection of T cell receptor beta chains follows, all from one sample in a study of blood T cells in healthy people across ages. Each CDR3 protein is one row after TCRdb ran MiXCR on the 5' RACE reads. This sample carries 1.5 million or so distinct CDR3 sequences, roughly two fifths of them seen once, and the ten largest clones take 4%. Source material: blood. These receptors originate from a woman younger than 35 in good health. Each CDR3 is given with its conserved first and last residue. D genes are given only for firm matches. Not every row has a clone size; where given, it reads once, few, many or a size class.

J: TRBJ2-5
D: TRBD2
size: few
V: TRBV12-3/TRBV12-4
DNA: TGTGCCAGCAGTTCAAGGGGACTAGAAGAGACCCAGTACTTC
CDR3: CASSSRGLEETQYF

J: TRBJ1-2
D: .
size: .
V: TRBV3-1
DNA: TGTGCCAGCAGCCTCTCGATAGGGGACGGTTATGGCTACACCTTC
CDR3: CASSLSIGDGYGYTF

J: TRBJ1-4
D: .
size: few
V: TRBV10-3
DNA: TGTGCCATCAGTGCTGGGAAGAGGGTAGAGGAAAAACTGTTTTTT
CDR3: CAISAGKRVEEKLFF

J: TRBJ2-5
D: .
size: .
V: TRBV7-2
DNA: TGTGCCAGCAGCGTAGGACTTTCCAATGAGCAGTACTTC
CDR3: CASSVGLSNEQYF

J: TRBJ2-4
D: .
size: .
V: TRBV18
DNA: TGTGCCAGCTCACCATCAGGGGCGGGAAGCATTCAGTACTTC
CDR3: CASSPSGAGSIQYF

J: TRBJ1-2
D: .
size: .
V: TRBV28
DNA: TGTGCCAGCAGTTCCCCCCTGGACAGCTATGGCTACACCTTC
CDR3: CASSSPLDSYGYTF

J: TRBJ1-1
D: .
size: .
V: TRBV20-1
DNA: TGCAGTGCTAGAGATAAGAATAGCATGAACACTGAAGCTTTCTTT
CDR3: CSARDKNSMNTEAFF

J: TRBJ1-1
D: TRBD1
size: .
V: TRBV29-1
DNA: TGCAGCGTTGCGGTACAGGGGGCTAAGTACACTGAAGCTTTCTTT
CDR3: CSVAVQGAKYTEAFF

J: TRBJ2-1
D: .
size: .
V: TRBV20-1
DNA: TGCAGTGCTAGAATGGGGGAGTGGTTCTTC
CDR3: CSARMGEWFF

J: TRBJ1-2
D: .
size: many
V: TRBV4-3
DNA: TGCGCCAGCAGCCAAGATCGCACCTACTATGGCTACACCTTC
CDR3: CASSQDRTYYGYTF

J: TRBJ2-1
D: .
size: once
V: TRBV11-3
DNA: TGTGCCAGCAGCTGGGGGGCTAGTGAGGGTGAGCAGTTCTTC
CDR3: CASSWGASEGEQFF

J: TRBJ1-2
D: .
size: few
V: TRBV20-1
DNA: TGCAGTGCTAGAGTGGGGAGTAGCTATGGCTACACCTTC
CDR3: CSARVGSSYGYTF

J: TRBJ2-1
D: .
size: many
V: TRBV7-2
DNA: TGTGCCAGCAGCTTAGGTCTTCACAATGAGCAGTTCTTC
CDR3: CASSLGLHNEQFF

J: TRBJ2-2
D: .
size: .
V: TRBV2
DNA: TGTGCCAGCAGGGGGTCTTGGACCGGGGAGCTGTTTTTT
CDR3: CASRGSWTGELFF

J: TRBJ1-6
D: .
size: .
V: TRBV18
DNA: TGTGCCAGCTCCTTACCGGGAGCAATTAATTCACCCCTCCACTTT
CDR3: CASSLPGAINSPLHF

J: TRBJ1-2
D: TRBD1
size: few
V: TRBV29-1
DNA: TGCAGCGTTGAAGATCCGACAGGGCACGACTATGGCTACACCTTC
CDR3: CSVEDPTGHDYGYTF

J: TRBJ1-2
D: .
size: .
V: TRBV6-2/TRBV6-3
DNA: TGTGCCAGCAGTTACTTAAACAGGGAGAAGAGTGGCGGCTACACCTTC
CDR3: CASSYLNREKSGGYTF

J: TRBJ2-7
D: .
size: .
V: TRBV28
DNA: TGTGCCAGCAGAAAGACTACCGGGACAACCTACGAGCAGTACTTC
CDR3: CASRKTTGTTYEQYF

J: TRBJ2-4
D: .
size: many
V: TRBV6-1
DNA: TGTGCCAGCAGTGATTGGCCGGAGGGCATTCAGTACTTC
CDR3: CASSDWPEGIQYF

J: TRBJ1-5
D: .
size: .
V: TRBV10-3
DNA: TGTGCCATCAGTGGAGGGTGGGGCAATCAGCCCCAGCATTTT
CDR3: CAISGGWGNQPQHF

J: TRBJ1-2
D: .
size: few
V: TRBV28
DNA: TGTGCCAGCAGTGCTGACAGGACCTATGGCTACACCTTC
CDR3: CASSADRTYGYTF

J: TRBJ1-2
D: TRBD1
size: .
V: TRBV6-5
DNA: TGTGCCGGCAGCCCTACTTCGGACAGGGGAGGTGGCTACACCTTC
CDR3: CAGSPTSDRGGGYTF

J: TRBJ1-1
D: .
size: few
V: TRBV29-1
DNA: TGCAGCGTGGCCTCTGCTATGCACACTGAAGCTTTCTTT
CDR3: CSVASAMHTEAFF

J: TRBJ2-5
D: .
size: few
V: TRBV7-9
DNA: TGTGCCAGCAGCTTAGTCGGGTTGGAGAAAGAGACCCAGTACTTC
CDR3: CASSLVGLEKETQYF

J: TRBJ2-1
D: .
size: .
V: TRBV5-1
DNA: TGCGCCAGCCACCAACCCCACCACAATGAGCAGTTCTTC
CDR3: CASHQPHHNEQFF

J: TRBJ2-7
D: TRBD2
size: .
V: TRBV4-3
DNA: TGCGCCAGCAGCCTATCCGGGACTAGGGACAACAATGAGCAGTACTTC
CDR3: CASSLSGTRDNNEQYF

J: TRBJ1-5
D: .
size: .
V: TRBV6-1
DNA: TGTGCCAGTATGACAGAGCCGTTCCAGCCCCAGCATTTT
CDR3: CASMTEPFQPQHF

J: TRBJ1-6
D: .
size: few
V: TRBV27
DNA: TGTGCCAGCAGTTTACGACAGTATACTTCCCATTCACCCCTCCACTTT
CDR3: CASSLRQYTSHSPLHF

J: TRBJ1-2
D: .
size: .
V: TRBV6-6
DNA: TGTGCCAGCAGTTACTCGACGGGATACTATGGCTACAGCTTC
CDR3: CASSYSTGYYGYSF

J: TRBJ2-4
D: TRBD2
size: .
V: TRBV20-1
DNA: TGCAGTGCTAGACAGACTAGCGCCCCTTGGGGGCAGTACTTC
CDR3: CSARQTSAPWGQYF

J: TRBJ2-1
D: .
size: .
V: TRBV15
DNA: TGTGCCACCAGCCCCAGCCGCCTTTTGCACAATGAGCAGTTCTTC
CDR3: CATSPSRLLHNEQFF

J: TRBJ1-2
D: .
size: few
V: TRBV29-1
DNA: TGCAGCGTCCCACAAGTAGCTAACTATGGCTACACCTTC
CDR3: CSVPQVANYGYTF

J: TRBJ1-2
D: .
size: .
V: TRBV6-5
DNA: TGTGCCAGCAGACCCGGACAGTCCTCATATGGCTACACCTTC
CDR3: CASRPGQSSYGYTF

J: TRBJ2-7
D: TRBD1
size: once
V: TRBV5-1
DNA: TGCGCCAGCAGCTTGAACGGGACAGGGTTGAACGAGCAGTACTTC
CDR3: CASSLNGTGLNEQYF

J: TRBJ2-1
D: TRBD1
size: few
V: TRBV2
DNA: TGTGCCAGCAGTACTCCGGGACAGGACTACAATGAGCAGTTCTTC
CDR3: CASSTPGQDYNEQFF

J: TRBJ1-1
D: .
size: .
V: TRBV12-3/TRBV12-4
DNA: TGTGCCAGCAGCCCCGTCGGGGGCTTGAACACTGAAGCTTTCTTT
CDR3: CASSPVGGLNTEAFF

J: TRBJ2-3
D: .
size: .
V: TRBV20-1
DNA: TGCAGTGCTAGAGGGGGCGGGGTAAGAGATACGCAGTATTTT
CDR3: CSARGGGVRDTQYF

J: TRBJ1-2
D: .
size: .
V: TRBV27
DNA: TGTGCCAGCAGATCCCATCTTGGGGGGGCTAACTATGGCTACACCTTC
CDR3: CASRSHLGGANYGYTF

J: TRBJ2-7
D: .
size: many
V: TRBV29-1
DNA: TGCAGCGTTGACGGTGGGGCCTACGAGCAGTACTTC
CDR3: CSVDGGAYEQYF

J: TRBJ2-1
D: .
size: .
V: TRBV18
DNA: TGTGCCAGCTCACCCAGGACAAACCGTTACAATGAGCAGTTCTTC
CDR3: CASSPRTNRYNEQFF

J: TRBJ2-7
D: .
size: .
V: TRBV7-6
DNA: TGTGCCAGCAGCTTAGAGGCCAGCGCCGAGCAGTACTTC
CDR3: CASSLEASAEQYF

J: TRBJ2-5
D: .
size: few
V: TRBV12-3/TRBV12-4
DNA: TGTGCCAGCAGTTTAGTGCGGGACATGACGGCTCAGCAGTACTTC
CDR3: CASSLVRDMTAQQYF

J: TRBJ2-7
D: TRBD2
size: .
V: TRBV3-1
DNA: TGTGCCAGCAGCCAAGAGGGACTAGCGGGAGTAGGTGAGACCAAGTACTTC
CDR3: CASSQEGLAGVGETKYF

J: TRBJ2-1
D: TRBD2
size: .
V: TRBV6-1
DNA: TGTGCCAGCAGGAGGACTAGCGGGGCTTCCTACAATGAGCAGTTCTTC
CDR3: CASRRTSGASYNEQFF

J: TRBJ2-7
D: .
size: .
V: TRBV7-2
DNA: TGTGCCAGCAGCTTAAATAGGGCCAGTAGCTACGAGCAGTACTTC
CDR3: CASSLNRASSYEQYF

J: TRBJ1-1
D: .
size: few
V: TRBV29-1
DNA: TGCAGCGGACATCCTCAGGGCACTGAAGCTTTCTTT
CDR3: CSGHPQGTEAFF

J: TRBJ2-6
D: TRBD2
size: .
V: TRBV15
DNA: TGTGCCACCAGCAGAATGAAGATGGGGGGGTTCGATTCTGGGACCAACGTCCTGACTTTC
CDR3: CATSRMKMGGFDSGTNVLTF

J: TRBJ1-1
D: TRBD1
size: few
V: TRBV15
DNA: TGTGCCACCAGCAGAGCAGGTAGGACAGGGAAAGAGACTGAAGCTTTCTTT
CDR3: CATSRAGRTGKETEAFF

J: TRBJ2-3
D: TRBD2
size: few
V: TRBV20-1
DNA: TGCAGTGCTGACCCGGGACTAGGGGTCTCCGATACGCAGTATTTT
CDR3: CSADPGLGVSDTQYF

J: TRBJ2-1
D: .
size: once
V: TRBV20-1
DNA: TGCAGTGCTAGAGGCGGGTTGTCAGCCGCGCCCTACAATGAGCGGTTCTTC
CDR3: CSARGGLSAAPYNERFF

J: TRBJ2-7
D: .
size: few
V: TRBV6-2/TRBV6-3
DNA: TGTGCCAGCAGTGACGCGATGCCTACGTTCGAGCAGTACTTC
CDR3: CASSDAMPTFEQYF

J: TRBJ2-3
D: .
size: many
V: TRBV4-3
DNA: TGCGCCAGCAGCCAAGCGAGGGGTAGCACAGATACGCAGTATTTT
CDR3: CASSQARGSTDTQYF